This T cell receptor beta chain was profiled in a study of blood T cells in healthy people across ages. Alongside a J-beta primer mix, a sample-barcoded 5' primer served in a second PCR lasting about 7 to 12 cycles. Using its own MiXCR run on the 5' RACE reads, TCRdb lists one record per CDR3 protein. The table shows around 970,000 distinct CDR3 sequences, with just over 50% occurring only once. PBMCs numbering at least 7 million were isolated per sample. The sequence was collected from a woman in her sixties or seventies in good health. Sequenced sample: blood.

CDR3 residues: CASSLGDSLSGANVLTF. The CDR3 nucleotides read TGTGCCAGCAGTTTGGGGGACAGCCTCTCTGGGGCCAACGTCCTGACTTTC. The V and J genes are TRBV28 and TRBJ2-6, with 7 bases matching TRBD1. The trim removed 3 bases at V and 0 bases at J, leaving 5 bases unmatched. This CDR3 is built from 17 residues. The germline gives CDR1 MDHEN, CDR2 SYDVKM.